This T cell receptor (beta chain) is drawn from a study of blood T cell repertoires in COVID-19. Study information: COVID-19 samples, acute and convalescent, were from the United States, Italy and Spain. From T cells, B-cell-depleted T cells, or PBMCs came the material, which was cDNA or gDNA.

The table lists this clone with a count of one. Per the original data handling: Amplified reference gene primers provided the basis for estimating nucleated cell counts. Clones were sequenced by immunoSEQ multiplex PCR, and TCRdb holds only the in-frame ones, with some missing. V and J calls and clone size follow that table, whereas D and trimming were derived from the DNA. The data show around 95,000 clones, with 85% seen just once and around 15% held by the top ten. The V gene's germline CDR1 is SGHDN and CDR2 FVKESK. Trimming stripped 0 bases from V and 3 bases from J, with 22 bases between. This CDR3 contains 19 residues.

Material: peripheral blood. The sequence was collected from a man aged 50 to 59 with active or convalescent COVID-19. The chain has TRBV14 and TRBJ2-3; D is perhaps TRBD2 (6 bases). The CDR3 reads CASSQDILVAARRTDTQYF. The CDR3 coding sequence is TGTGCCAGCAGCCAAGATATTTTAGTAGCGGCTCGGAGGACAGATACGCAGTATTTT.